These 10 T cell receptor beta chains were all obtained from the same sample, sequenced in a study of T-cell memory formation after mild COVID-19. TCRdb redid the calling of the 5' RACE reads with MiXCR, one entry per CDR3 protein. The data contain a few hundred thousand distinct CDR3 sequences, roughly an eighth of them singletons. The sequenced material came from PBMCs or a T cell subset sorted from them (not recorded which). The receptors come from a man between 18 and 35 years old who had mild COVID-19 (a few samples of this study predate the infection). Cell type and time point are not known.

This sequence joins TRBV6-4 and TRBJ2-3, with a possible D match to TRBD2 (5 bases). Trimming took off 10 bases at V and 6 bases at J, with 11 bases between the two ends. Germline CDR1 reads MRHNA; CDR2 reads SNTAGT. This CDR3 is built from 11 residues. The CDR3 here is CATREADTQYF. CDR3 in DNA: TGTGCCACCCGGGAAGCGGATACGCAGTATTTT.

J is TRBJ1-1 and V is TRBV28; D is ambiguous. Trimming cost V 2 bases and J 0 bases, with 13 bases left between them. The CDR3 spans 16 residues. The V gene's germline CDR1 is MDHEN and CDR2 SYDVKM. In DNA, the CDR3 is TGTGCCAGCAGTTTAAGGGTCCAGTACATGAACACTGAAGCTTTCTTT. Amino acid sequence: CASSLRVQYMNTEAFF.

This sequence joins TRBV7-2 and TRBJ1-5; 9 nucleotides align to TRBD1. The CDR3 contains 15 residues. V dropped 5 bases and J dropped 5; count of bases not matched to a gene: 7. In germline, CDR1 is SGHTA, CDR2 FQGNSA. This CDR3 reads CASSVQGAVHQPQHF. CDR3 DNA sequence: TGTGCCAGCAGCGTACAGGGGGCGGTACATCAGCCCCAGCATTTT.

This clonotype was counted a few times. The chain links TRBV2 to TRBJ2-1; 10 positions match TRBD2. This CDR3 has 13 residues. The V gene's germline CDR1 is SNHLY and CDR2 FYNNEI. The V segment lost 7 bases and the J segment 8 bases; nucleotides outside the gene matches: 5. In DNA, the CDR3 is TGTGCCAGCACCAGCGGGGGGGCCGATGAGCAGTTCTTC. It encodes CASTSGGADEQFF.

This rearrangement joins TRBV7-2 to TRBJ1-3; TRBD1 is a possible D gene (5 bases). Trimming removed 0 bases from V and 6 bases from J, with 9 bases in between. CDR3 size: 14 residues. Germline values: CDR1 SGHTA, CDR2 FQGNSA. The CDR3 bases are TGTGCCAGCAGCTTAGCCAGGGATCTAAACACCATATATTTT. It encodes CASSLARDLNTIYF.

The rearrangement links TRBV6-5 to TRBJ2-2; the D call may be TRBD1 or TRBD2 (5 bases each). The CDR3 is 13 residues long. V was trimmed by 5 bases and J by 6 bases, leaving 10 bases between them. Germline CDR1 and CDR2: MNHEY and SVGAGI. CDR3 nucleotides: TGTGCCAGCAGTGGGACGGCGGCCGGGGAGCTGTTTTTT. This codes for CASSGTAAGELFF.

A few counts support this clonotype. In DNA, the CDR3 is TGTGCCAGCAGCGAGAGATTAGGACTAGCGGAAGAGACCCAGTACTTC. Translation: CASSERLGLAEETQYF. The rearrangement uses TRBV7-9 and TRBJ2-5; TRBD2 matches at 10 bases. V dropped 5 bases and J dropped 3; count of bases not matched to a gene: 9. Looked up from germline, CDR1 is SEHNR and CDR2 is FQNEAQ (reference sequence). This CDR3 contains 16 residues.

This clonotype was seen many times. The rearrangement joins TRBV5-1 to TRBJ1-4; D remains ambiguous. V was pared by 4 bases and J by 2 bases, with 15 bases between. There are 16 residues in the CDR3. Germline CDR1 is SGHRS and CDR2 is YFSETQ. CDR3 sequence reads: CASSLPYGVTNEKLFF. CDR3 sequence (DNA): TGCGCCAGCAGCCTGCCTTACGGGGTCACTAATGAAAAACTGTTTTTT.

This clonotype appeared a few times. The chain uses TRBV11-2 and TRBJ1-1; D is ambiguous. This CDR3 is 15 amino acids long. Looked up from germline, CDR1 is SGHAT and CDR2 is FQNNGV. The V gene lost 3 bases and the J gene lost 3 bases, with 14 bases spanning the gap. CDR3 nucleotide sequence: TGTGCCAGCAGCTTTTGGAAGGGTATGGACACTGAAGCTTTCTTT. Translating gives CASSFWKGMDTEAFF.

This clonotype was picked up many times. J is TRBJ2-2 and V is TRBV7-2; TRBD1 matches 8 bases. This CDR3 contains 14 residues. V gave up 5 bases and J gave up 8 bases; unmatched junction bases: 7. The germline CDR1 and CDR2 sequences are SGHTA and FQGNSA. The CDR3 nucleotides are TGTGCCAGCAGCCCCCGGACAGGGAGGGGGGAGCTGTTTTTT. Its protein product is CASSPRTGRGELFF. The entire variable domain, with the rest obtained from reference TRBV7-2 and TRBJ2-2, is as follows: GAGVSQSPSNKVTEKGKDVELRCDPISGHTALYWYRQSLGQGLEFLIYFQGNSAPDKSGLPSDRFSAERTGGSVSTLTIQRTQQEDSAVYLCASSPRTGRGELFFGEGSRLTVL.